The T cell receptor beta chain described here comes from a study of early T cells in non-severe SARS-CoV-2 infection. Study-wide context: Bulk RNA taken from unsorted whole blood was sequenced, leaving chains unpaired.

Notes on the study in general: Database matching using VDJdb favored anti-spike CD8 responses, with private and CD4 specificities left missing.

Tagging with unique molecular identifiers was applied to individual cDNA molecules. TCRdb reprocessed the 5' RACE reads via MiXCR and lists one record per CDR3 protein. The sample holds 60,000 to 65,000 distinct CDR3 sequences; roughly 9% are singletons and the top ten take 13%. This clonotype was detected ten times or more. Antigen specificity is unknown. The specimen comprised whole blood, sampled at baseline. The receptor was isolated from an adult who was a healthcare worker with PCR-confirmed SARS-CoV-2 infection or an uninfected control (not recorded which).

The CDR3 sequence is CASSLSARRTETQYF. DNA for the CDR3: TGTGCCAGCAGCTTATCGGCCAGGAGAACGGAGACCCAGTACTTC. The chain uses TRBV7-6 and TRBJ2-5; D call uncertain. CDR1 is SGHVS, CDR2 FNYEAQ, per germline. The V and J ends lost 2 bases and 5 bases respectively, with 15 bases between them. The CDR3 is 15 amino acids.